What follows are 4 T cell receptor beta chains derived from one specimen sequenced in a study of blood T cell repertoires in COVID-19. Sequenced by immunoSEQ multiplex PCR; TCRdb stores in-frame clones only, minus some. This table has 150,000 to 200,000 clones, roughly four fifths appearing once. Specimen: peripheral blood. These receptors were taken from a human donor in a cohort sampled during active COVID-19.

The chain uses TRBV14 and TRBJ2-1; 9 bases line up with TRBD1. V trimming: 2 bases; J trimming: 9 bases; junction bases outside the gene matches: 8. CDR1 is SGHDN, CDR2 FVKESK, per germline. The CDR3 totals 15 residues. The CDR3 nucleotides are TGTGCCAGCAGCCAACCGGGACAGGGCCGGACTGAGCAGTTCTTC. Amino acid sequence: CASSQPGQGRTEQFF.

The gene calls are TRBV29-1 and TRBJ1-5, with 7 bases fitting TRBD1. Germline V gene data show CDR1 as SQVTM and CDR2 as ANQGSEA. This CDR3 has 14 amino acids. V was clipped by 4 bases and J by 2 bases; unmatched bases: 5. Here the CDR3 reads CSVGGTAGNQPQHF. DNA for the CDR3: TGCAGCGTTGGGGGGACAGCGGGCAATCAGCCCCAGCATTTT. Full variable domain (remainder filled in from reference TRBV29-1 and TRBJ1-5): SAVISQKPSRDICQRGTSLTIQCQVDSQVTMMFWYRQQPGQSLTLIATANQGSEATYESGFVIDKFPISRPNLTFSTLTVSNMSPEDSSIYLCSVGGTAGNQPQHFGDGTRLSIL.

This clone has just a few counts. This chain links TRBV19 with TRBJ2-7; D is ambiguous. The ends were cut back, 3 bases at V and 6 bases at J, with 12 bases in the middle. CDR1 LNHDA and CDR2 SQIVND come from the germline V gene (reference sequence). The CDR3 consists of 13 residues. The CDR3 region has the DNA TGTGCCAGTAGTATGGCTGATTCGTTCGAGCAGTACTTC. Translation: CASSMADSFEQYF. Full variable domain (missing parts from reference TRBV19 and TRBJ2-7): DGGITQSPKYLFRKEGQNVTLSCEQNLNHDAMYWYRQDPGQGLRLIYYSQIVNDFQKGDIAEGYSVSREKKESFPLTVTSAQKNPTAFYLCASSMADSFEQYFGPGTRLTVT.

The chain combines TRBV29-1 with TRBJ1-2, with D possibly matching TRBD1 (5 bases). The CDR3 contains 15 residues. From germline, CDR1 is SQVTM and CDR2 ANQGSEA. V was pared by 5 bases and J by 0 bases, with 16 bases between. CDR3 DNA sequence: TGCAGCGTTCTAGGGAGGGGTCAGGCTAACTATGGCTACACCTTC. Amino acid sequence: CSVLGRGQANYGYTF.